Presented here are 20 T cell receptor beta chains from one specimen sequenced in a study of identical twins. TCRdb called the 5' RACE reads again in MiXCR, with one record for every CDR3 protein. The table lists 650,000 to 800,000 distinct CDR3 sequences, 8.5% to 9.5% of them singletons. The same data also contributed to another study, on yellow fever vaccine responses in identical twins.

Sequencing was done on a sample of PBMCs. These receptors all come from a woman aged 18-35 years in good health.

This clonotype was detected only a few times. V usage is TRBV27 and J usage is TRBJ2-1; 8 positions agree with TRBD2. CDR1 is MNHEY and CDR2 is SMNVEV in the germline V gene (reference sequence). Trimming at V came to 7 bases and at J to 8 bases, leaving 10 bases not matched to a gene. The CDR3 totals 14 residues. The CDR3 loop is CASTLSGGRYEQFF. In DNA, the CDR3 is TGTGCCAGCACCTTGAGCGGGGGCCGATATGAGCAGTTCTTC.

In its sample, this clonotype was seen many times. The rearrangement uses TRBV20-1 and TRBJ2-7; D unresolved. The CDR3 length is 14 residues. Germline loops: CDR1 DFQATT, CDR2 SNEGSKA (reference sequence). Trimming removed 1 base at V and 2 bases at J, with 12 bases between. CDR3 coding DNA: TGCAGTGCTAGAGGTCCCGTCGGACCCTACGAGCAGTACTTC. This encodes CSARGPVGPYEQYF.

The V call is TRBV7-9, the J call TRBJ2-5, with TRBD1 identical over 10 bases. Per the germline V gene, CDR1 is SEHNR and CDR2 is FQNEAQ (reference sequence). The CDR3 loop spans 15 amino acids. The trim removed 4 bases at V and 4 bases at J, leaving 6 bases unmatched. The CDR3: CASSSDRGLGETQYF. The CDR3 DNA follows: TGTGCCAGCAGCTCCGACAGGGGGCTAGGAGAGACCCAGTACTTC.

Ten or more counts support this clonotype. CDR3 sequence reads: CASGLVDFNEQFF. CDR3 sequence (DNA): TGTGCTAGTGGTTTGGTAGACTTCAATGAGCAGTTCTTC. V and J are TRBV12-5 and TRBJ2-1, with unresolved D. Trimming took 0 bases from V and 6 from J, leaving 6 bases between them. Germline V lookup: CDR1 LGHNT, CDR2 FRNRAP. The CDR3 consists of 13 residues.

This clonotype was seen more than once but under ten times. The chain uses TRBV20-1 and TRBJ2-7; 10 bases are a match to TRBD1. V shed 5 bases, J shed 6 bases, and the junction held 4 bases outside the gene matches. Germline CDR1 is DFQATT and CDR2 is SNEGSKA (reference sequence). The CDR3 length is 12 residues. Written as DNA, the CDR3 is TGCAGTGCTCGGCGGGACAGGGGCGAGCAGTACTTC. Protein: CSARRDRGEQYF.

This clonotype occurred a few times. The chain recombines TRBV7-2 with TRBJ2-1, with TRBD1 matching over 10 bases. The CDR3 is made up of 15 amino acids. J gave up 6 bases and V 5 bases, and 7 bases lay outside the gene matches. CDR1 and CDR2 (germline): SGHTA, FQGNSA. In nucleotides, the CDR3 is TGTGCCAGCAGCCCAAGACAGGGGGCAACCAATGAGCAGTTCTTC. Protein: CASSPRQGATNEQFF.

For the CDR3, the DNA is TGTGCCAGCAGTGGACTAGCGGGAGCTTGGGATGAGCAGTTCTTC. Its protein product is CASSGLAGAWDEQFF. V is TRBV2 and J is TRBJ2-1; TRBD2 agrees at 12 bases. CDR3 size: 15 residues. Germline CDR1 SNHLY, CDR2 FYNNEI. With 4 bases clipped from V and 8 bases from J, the junction kept 6 bases outside the gene matches.

This chain joins TRBV5-1 and TRBJ2-7, with 9 bases identical to TRBD1. Trimming cost V 3 bases and J 4 bases; bases outside gene matches: 5. The CDR3 covers 14 residues. Germline V CDR1 and CDR2: SGHRS, YFSETQ. CDR3 sequence reads: CASSSDRGAYEQYF. The CDR3 DNA sequence: TGCGCCAGCAGCTCGGACAGGGGTGCTTACGAGCAGTACTTC.

This clonotype was picked up a small number of times. The chain joins TRBV9 to TRBJ2-3; 10 bases are a match to TRBD1. Germline V gene lookup returns CDR1 SGDLS and CDR2 YYNGEE. The trim removed 3 bases at V and 4 bases at J, leaving 2 bases unmatched. CDR3 size: 14 residues. For the CDR3, the DNA is TGTGCCAGCAGCGCGACAGGGGGCGCAGATACGCAGTATTTT. Protein product: CASSATGGADTQYF.

The table lists this clonotype with a few counts. This rearrangement joins TRBV15 to TRBJ2-7, with TRBD1 as a possible D gene (6 bases). From germline, CDR1 is LNHNV and CDR2 YYDKDF (reference sequence). The length of the CDR3 is 14 residues. V lost 1 base and J lost 4, with 11 bases in between. Here the CDR3 DNA reads TGTGCCACCAGCAGAGCCAGGGGAGAATACGAGCAGTACTTC. It yields the protein CATSRARGEYEQYF.

The chain links TRBV7-6 to TRBJ2-3, with D possibly TRBD2 on 6 matching bases. CDR3 size: 18 residues. CDR1 is SGHVS and CDR2 is FNYEAQ in the germline V gene. The V gene lost 5 bases and the J gene lost 4 bases, with 25 bases spanning the gap. For the CDR3, the DNA is TGTGCCAGCAGCGACCCCCTACGCGGCGGGACCGGGGCAGATACGCAGTATTTT. This encodes CASSDPLRGGTGADTQYF.

J is TRBJ2-2 and V is TRBV7-9, with D perhaps TRBD1 (6 bases). The CDR3 loop spans 14 amino acids. V shed 5 bases and J shed 7 bases, with 14 bases lying between them. Germline CDR1 and CDR2: SEHNR and FQNEAQ (reference sequence). The CDR3 bases are TGTGCCAGCAGCCAGACAGAGACAGGCGGGGAGCTGTTTTTT. Translated, it gives CASSQTETGGELFF.

The gene calls are TRBV12-3 or TRBV12-4 and TRBJ2-3; 10 nucleotides align to TRBD2. V lost 7 bases and J lost 4; bases outside the gene matches: 14. CDR3 length: 17 amino acids. The CDR3 coding sequence is TGTGCCAGCACAGGGGATCCAGCGGGGGGGAGCGCAGATACGCAGTATTTT. Protein: CASTGDPAGGSADTQYF.

The table lists this clonotype with a few counts. The chain joins TRBV7-9 to TRBJ1-2; possible D gene TRBD1, 6 bases. The V end lost 1 base, the J end lost 7 bases, and 10 bases lay between the germline ends. Germline lookup yields CDR1 SEHNR and CDR2 FQNEAQ (reference sequence). The CDR3 has 13 amino acids. CDR3 protein: CASSLDAGAGYTF. In DNA, the CDR3 is TGTGCCAGCAGCTTAGACGCGGGGGCTGGCTACACCTTC.

This chain links TRBV7-2 with TRBJ2-5, with D maybe TRBD2 (5 bases). Germline CDR1 SGHTA, CDR2 FQGNSA. The CDR3 sequence is 12 residues long. Trimming left V 7 bases short and J 4 bases short, with 10 bases between. Here the CDR3 reads CASTRTRETQYF. In DNA, the CDR3 is TGTGCCAGCACTCGGACTCGAGAGACCCAGTACTTC.

This clonotype was observed a few times. The V and J genes are TRBV7-9 and TRBJ1-1; D is unclear. The germline V gene encodes CDR1 SEHNR and CDR2 FQNEAQ (reference sequence). Trimming removed 1 base from V and 7 bases from J, with 10 bases in between. The CDR3 contains 13 residues. CDR3 nucleotides: TGTGCCAGCAGCTTAGACCGCGGCCTTGAAGCTTTCTTT. As protein: CASSLDRGLEAFF.

This clonotype was recorded a few times. The rearrangement joins TRBV3-1 to TRBJ2-1; TRBD2 is a possible D gene (6 bases). V was clipped by 7 bases and J by 7 bases, with 14 bases between them. Germline CDR1 and CDR2: LGHDT and YNNKEL (reference sequence). This CDR3 comprises 13 residues. The DNA of the CDR3 is TGTGCCAGCACCCAGGGACTTCGAAATGAGCAGTTCTTC. It translates to CASTQGLRNEQFF.

The rearrangement links TRBV20-1 to TRBJ2-6; D not resolved. V lost 6 bases and J 2 bases, leaving 8 bases between the germline ends. Germline V gene sequence: CDR1 DFQATT, CDR2 SNEGSKA (reference sequence). This CDR3 is 13 amino acids long. Here the CDR3 DNA reads TGCAGTGCGTGGGCCCCTGGGGCCAACGTCCTGACTTTC. This sequence encodes CSAWAPGANVLTF.

The chain recombines TRBV7-2 with TRBJ2-3; unclear D gene. From germline, CDR1 is SGHTA and CDR2 FQGNSA. The V and J ends lost 5 bases and 1 base respectively, with 16 bases between them. CDR3 length: 16 amino acids. The chain's CDR3 is CASSQGRVLGTDTQYF. CDR3 nucleotide sequence: TGTGCCAGCAGCCAAGGCCGGGTTCTGGGCACAGATACGCAGTATTTT.

DNA for the CDR3: TGTGCCAGCAGTTCCCCCAGGAGGAGCTCCTACGAGCAGTACTTC. Translation: CASSSPRRSSYEQYF. The rearrangement joins TRBV28 to TRBJ2-7, with D perhaps matching TRBD2 (5 bases). Germline values: CDR1 MDHEN, CDR2 SYDVKM. CDR3 size: 15 residues. With 4 bases removed from V and 0 bases from J, the gap between germline ends came to 13 bases.